These 21 T cell receptor beta chains originate from one sample sequenced in a study of blood T cell dynamics during melanoma immunotherapy. As to time point: pre-treatment baseline. TCRdb's copy holds only in-frame clones and misses some; the assay was immunoSEQ multiplex PCR. Of approximately 22,000 clones listed, 87% are singletons. Sample: blood, taken from a patient treated with checkpoint blockade. The receptors derive from a human donor with melanoma.

The gene calls are TRBV7-9 and TRBJ2-1, with TRBD2 matching over 7 bases. The germline V gene has CDR1 SEHNR and CDR2 FQNEAQ (reference sequence). The junction had 7 bases not matched to a gene; V was cut back by 7 bases and J by 1 base. The CDR3 is 15 residues long. CDR3 region: CASTLGLVSYNEQFF. The CDR3 coding sequence is TGTGCCAGCACCCTAGGACTAGTTTCCTACAATGAGCAGTTCTTC.

The rearrangement links TRBV27 to TRBJ2-1; D not resolved. The CDR3 has 15 residues. The ends were cut back, 0 bases at V and 1 base at J, with 7 bases in the middle. CDR1 and CDR2 (germline): MNHEY, SMNVEV (reference sequence). The DNA of the CDR3 is TGTGCCAGCAGTTTATCCCTTAGATCCTACAATGAGCAGTTCTTC. Protein: CASSLSLRSYNEQFF.

This clone has a single count. This sequence joins TRBV7-3 and TRBJ2-1; no reliable D call. The CDR3 spans 13 residues. The germline V gene has CDR1 SGHTA and CDR2 FQGTGA. V lost 5 bases to trimming and J lost 0 bases, with 5 bases between them. CDR3 amino acids: CASSTDSYNEQFF. The DNA of the CDR3 is TGTGCCAGCAGCACAGACTCCTACAATGAGCAGTTCTTC.

V is TRBV28 and J is TRBJ2-7; D is perhaps TRBD1 (6 bases). The CDR3 runs 11 residues. V was trimmed by 10 bases and J by 9 bases, leaving 16 bases between them. Germline V CDR1 and CDR2: MDHEN, SYDVKM. CDR3 in DNA: TGTGCCACCAGGGGACAAAGATCGCAGTACTTC. It codes for CATRGQRSQYF.

The chain employs TRBV7-9 and TRBJ2-6; D gene uncertain. The germline gives CDR1 SEHNR, CDR2 FQNEAQ (reference sequence). This CDR3 is 15 amino acids long. Trimming removed 2 bases from V and 2 bases from J, with 7 bases in between. CDR3: CASSLTAAGANVLTF. Written as DNA, the CDR3 is TGTGCCAGCAGCTTAACTGCCGCTGGGGCCAACGTCCTGACTTTC. The full variable domain, rest sourced from reference TRBV7-9 and TRBJ2-6, is DTGVSQNPRHKITKRGQNVTFRCDPISEHNRLYWYRQTLGQGPEFLTYFQNEAQLEKSRLLSDRFSAERPKGSFSTLEIQRTEQGDSAMYLCASSLTAAGANVLTFGAGSRLTVL.

This sequence joins TRBV5-1 and TRBJ2-7; D is tentatively TRBD1 or TRBD2 (5 bases each). V lost 4 bases to trimming and J lost 5 bases, with 16 bases between them. Germline V CDR1 and CDR2: SGHRS, YFSETQ. This CDR3 is 14 amino acids long. The CDR3 protein is CASSTGTVGNEQYF. CDR3 nucleotide sequence: TGCGCCAGCAGCACCGGGACCGTGGGTAACGAGCAGTACTTC.

In this sample, this clone turned up once. The J gene is TRBJ1-1, the V gene TRBV28; D perhaps matches TRBD1 (6 bases). The germline V gene has CDR1 MDHEN and CDR2 SYDVKM. V lost 6 bases and J 1 base, leaving 12 bases between the germline ends. The CDR3 is 14 amino acids. CDR3 bases: TGTGCCAGCAGGTCTACAGGGACGAACACTGAAGCTTTCTTT. It encodes CASRSTGTNTEAFF. Variable domain in full (rest from reference TRBV28 and TRBJ1-1): DVKVTQSSRYLVKRTGEKVFLECVQDMDHENMFWYRQDPGLGLRLIYFSYDVKMKEKGDIPEGYSVSREKKERFSLILESASTNQTSMYLCASRSTGTNTEAFFGQGTRLTVV.

CDR3 nucleotide sequence: TGTGCCAGCAGCCTCCAGGGGTGGACCGGGGAGCTGTTTTTT. It yields the protein CASSLQGWTGELFF. The chain is built from TRBV14 and TRBJ2-2, with D possibly TRBD1 on 6 matching bases. Germline loops: CDR1 SGHDN, CDR2 FVKESK. This CDR3 contains 14 residues. Trimming cost V 4 bases and J 5 bases, with 11 bases left between them.

The sample holds one count of this clone. The gene calls are TRBV5-1 and TRBJ2-7, with TRBD1 matching over 9 bases. V was pared by 3 bases and J by 3 bases, with 4 bases of the junction left unmatched. Germline lookup yields CDR1 SGHRS and CDR2 YFSETQ. The CDR3 is 14 residues long. Here the CDR3 DNA reads TGCGCCAGCAGCTCGGACAGGGGCGGCTACGAGCAGTACTTC. Residues: CASSSDRGGYEQYF.

This chain connects TRBV28 to TRBJ1-2; maybe TRBD1 (5 bases). Per the germline V gene, CDR1 is MDHEN and CDR2 is SYDVKM. Deletions cut 2 bases from V and 3 bases from J, with 16 bases between. CDR3 length: 16 residues. The CDR3 nucleotides read TGTGCCAGCAGTTTAATCCCCGGGGGGTTGGACTATGGCTACACCTTC. Its translation is CASSLIPGGLDYGYTF.

A single count supports this clone. This chain uses TRBV18 with TRBJ1-1, with D perhaps TRBD1 (5 bases). This CDR3 contains 15 residues. Trimming left V 3 bases short and J 2 bases short, with 13 bases between. The germline V gene encodes CDR1 KGHSH and CDR2 LQKENI. CDR3 DNA: TGTGCCAGCTCACCCCGCAGGGAGCTAAACACTGAAGCTTTCTTT. This sequence encodes CASSPRRELNTEAFF.

This clone was seen only a few times. The chain employs TRBV28 and TRBJ1-2; D may be TRBD1 (5 bases). From germline, CDR1 is MDHEN and CDR2 SYDVKM. The length of the CDR3 is 12 residues. V dropped 5 bases and J dropped 8 bases, with 12 bases sitting between them. The CDR3 sequence: CASSTARVGYTF. In nucleotides, the CDR3 is TGTGCCAGCAGTACCGCCAGGGTCGGCTACACCTTC.

This clone was picked up one time. V and J are TRBV5-1 and TRBJ2-2; the match to TRBD1 covers 8 bases. The J segment lost 5 bases and the V segment lost 0 bases, leaving 12 bases of the junction unmatched. This CDR3 contains 18 residues. Germline V lookup: CDR1 SGHRS, CDR2 YFSETQ. The CDR3 region has the DNA TGCGCCAGCAGCTTGGCAGGGTCAGGGGGCGCGTGGACCGGGGAGCTGTTTTTT. It specifies CASSLAGSGGAWTGELFF.

The chain joins TRBV2 to TRBJ1-6, with D possibly TRBD1 on 5 matching bases. Germline CDR1 reads SNHLY; CDR2 reads FYNNEI. Deletions cut 2 bases from V and 6 bases from J, with 11 bases between. The CDR3 totals 15 residues. The chain's CDR3 is CASSETDTLNSPLHF. The DNA of the CDR3 is TGTGCCAGCAGTGAAACGGACACTCTTAATTCACCCCTCCACTTT.

The rearrangement uses TRBV7-9 and TRBJ2-7, with TRBD2 matching 7 bases. The CDR3 contains 13 residues. CDR1 is SEHNR, CDR2 FQNEAQ, per germline (reference sequence). The J segment lost 5 bases and the V segment lost 4 bases, leaving 5 bases of the junction unmatched. The CDR3 sequence is CASSSSGTNEQYF. CDR3 DNA: TGTGCCAGCAGCTCATCCGGGACTAACGAGCAGTACTTC.

The rearrangement links TRBV11-2 to TRBJ2-2; D is perhaps TRBD2 (5 bases). The CDR3 extends over 16 amino acids. The V end was cut by 4 bases, the J end by 0 bases, with 12 bases between. Germline assignment: CDR1 SGHAT and CDR2 FQNNGV. CDR3 sequence (DNA): TGTGCCAGCAGCTCGAGGGATTCCGCGAACACCGGGGAGCTGTTTTTT. Translating it yields CASSSRDSANTGELFF.

The gene calls are TRBV7-9 and TRBJ1-6; D is uncertain. Per the germline V gene, CDR1 is SEHNR and CDR2 is FQNEAQ (reference sequence). V dropped 6 bases and J dropped 5 bases, with 8 bases sitting between them. CDR3 length: 13 amino acids. The CDR3 DNA follows: TGTGCCAGCAGTCTGGGCCATAATTCACCCCTCCACTTT. It is translated as CASSLGHNSPLHF.

The rearrangement joins TRBV2 to TRBJ2-3; 9 bases line up with TRBD2. The CDR3 totals 15 residues. J gave up 2 bases and V 6 bases, and 6 bases lay outside the gene matches. CDR1 and CDR2 (germline): SNHLY, FYNNEI. The CDR3 region has the DNA TGTGCCAGCAGCTGGCTAGCGGGACCCACAGATACGCAGTATTTT. As protein: CASSWLAGPTDTQYF.

This chain connects TRBV7-2 to TRBJ1-1, with TRBD1 as a possible D gene (5 bases). The CDR3 length is 13 residues. Trimming removed 3 bases from V and 1 base from J, with 6 bases in between. The V gene's germline CDR1 is SGHTA and CDR2 FQGNSA. CDR3 loop: CASSFQGNTEAFF. The CDR3 bases are TGTGCCAGCAGCTTCCAGGGGAACACTGAAGCTTTCTTT.

The rearrangement joins TRBV27 to TRBJ2-5; D unresolved. The J call may be incorrect, as the DNA end agrees better with TRBJ2-7. Germline values: CDR1 MNHEY, CDR2 SMNVEV (reference sequence). This CDR3 region has 13 residues. CDR3 DNA: TGTGCCAGCAGTTTGGGTCGGGTCTACGAGCAGTACTTC. This encodes CASSLGRVYEQYF.

V gene TRBV7-9 combines with J gene TRBJ2-1, with no clear D. This CDR3 contains 15 residues. CDR1 is SEHNR, CDR2 FQNEAQ, per germline (reference sequence). Trimming took off 2 bases at V and 5 bases at J, with 13 bases between the two ends. Here the CDR3 reads CASSLTVAGDNEQFF. The CDR3 bases are TGTGCCAGCAGCTTAACGGTAGCTGGGGACAATGAGCAGTTCTTC.